Shown below are 26 T cell receptor beta chains from a single sample sequenced in a study of regulatory T cells in long-lasting Graves disease listed by TCRdb under 2021. The time point label, read with the paper, signifies: newly diagnosed GD, antithyroid drugs for less than 3 months. For both TCR sequencing and RNA sequencing, RNA was extracted from PBMCs using TRIzol. The library relied on multiplex PCR. Sequencer: Illumina HiSeq 4000. To build TCR beta libraries, CDR3 regions were amplified by Arm-PCR using iRepertoire HTBI primers. TCRdb itself trimmed the public reads at Q25 with fastp, ran MiXCR and retained productive beta chains. Every entry covers one CDR3 protein and lists the most common genes and DNA from its rows. For this sample the table gives around 450,000 distinct CDR3 sequences, of which 15% were detected only once. Of the sample, about 8.3% falls within the top ten clones. This sample also appeared in a second study, on T cells in Graves' hyperthyroidism and ophthalmopathy.

This material consisted of peripheral blood mononuclear cells (PBMCs), taken at new diagnosis, from a patient treated with antithyroid drugs. All receptors derive from a woman between 35 and 50 years old with Graves disease. Donor details come from another sample of the same person, matched by shared clones.

Notes on this clonotype: This may stem from a read error, because a much larger clone lies one nucleotide away. V gene TRBV29-1 combines with J gene TRBJ1-2; 8 bases are a match to TRBD1. This CDR3 contains 14 residues. Germline V CDR1 and CDR2: SQVTM, ANQGSEA. CDR3 bases: TGCAGCGTTGAAGCTCGACAGGGGAACTATGGCCACACCTTC. It yields the protein CSVEARQGNYGHTF.

This clonotype was counted only a few times. This chain joins TRBV7-8 and TRBJ2-3; D might be TRBD2 (5 bases). Germline V gene data show CDR1 as SGHVS and CDR2 as FQNEAQ. The CDR3 has 15 amino acids. V lost 5 bases, J lost 4 bases, and 16 bases lay in between. The CDR3: CASSPPRVRADTQYF. The CDR3 DNA reads TGTGCCAGCAGCCCTCCGAGGGTTAGGGCAGATACGCAGTATTTT. Full variable domain (missing parts from reference TRBV7-8 and TRBJ2-3): GAGVSQSPRYKVAKRGQDVALRCDPISGHVSLFWYQQALGQGPEFLTYFQNEAQLDKSGLPSDRFFAERPEGSVSTLKIQRTQQEDSAVYLCASSPPRVRADTQYFGPGTRLTVL.

Ten or more counts support this clonotype. The DNA of the CDR3 is TGTGCCAGCAGACCCCGAGGATCTAACTATGGCTACACCTTC. It specifies CASRPRGSNYGYTF. This chain links TRBV12-3 or TRBV12-4 with TRBJ1-2; D is unresolved. The CDR3 extends over 14 amino acids. The ends were cut back, 6 bases at V and 0 bases at J, with 11 bases in the middle.

This clonotype came up a few times. V and J are TRBV25-1 and TRBJ1-6, with D unclear. With 2 bases removed from V and 6 bases from J, the gap between germline ends came to 8 bases. Germline lookup yields CDR1 MGHDK and CDR2 SYGVNS. There are 14 residues in the CDR3. CDR3 nucleotides: TGTGCCAGCAGTGAAGGGAAGTCTAATTCACCCCTCCACTTT. Translating it yields CASSEGKSNSPLHF.

This clonotype has at least ten counts. The chain employs TRBV20-1 and TRBJ2-1; 10 bases line up with TRBD2. CDR3 length: 16 residues. CDR1 is DFQATT and CDR2 is SNEGSKA in the germline V gene (reference sequence). Germline trimming cut 0 bases from V and 6 bases from J; bases unmatched to any gene: 8. In nucleotides, the CDR3 is TGCAGTGCTAGAGATTATGCTAGCGGGAGAGGCAATGAGCAGTTCTTC. It encodes CSARDYASGRGNEQFF.

This clonotype was seen at least ten times. This rearrangement joins TRBV30 to TRBJ1-2; D is unclear. The CDR3 spans 13 residues. The germline gives CDR1 GTSNPN, CDR2 SVGIG (reference sequence). V was shortened by 0 bases and J by 3 bases, with 8 bases between the two germline ends. In nucleotides, the CDR3 is TGTGCCTGGAGTGTACGGACGGACTATGGCTACACCTTC. Translating it yields CAWSVRTDYGYTF.

This clonotype was recorded at least ten times. The V call is TRBV11-3, the J call TRBJ2-2, with D tentatively TRBD1 or TRBD2 (6 bases each). Germline V gives CDR1 SGHNT, CDR2 YENEEA. The CDR3 length is 15 residues. Between the trimmed V and J ends, which lost 5 bases and 6 bases, there was a span of 16 bases. CDR3 bases: TGTGCCAGCAGCCGGAGGGGGGCGAGGGCCGGGGAGCTGTTTTTT. Translating gives CASSRRGARAGELFF.

The V gene is TRBV6-1, the J gene TRBJ1-5; 10 bases fit TRBD1. V lost 3 bases to trimming and J lost 7 bases; unmatched junction nucleotides: 6. Germline CDR1 MNHNS, CDR2 SASEGT. This CDR3 has 15 amino acids. The CDR3 nucleotides are TGTGCCAGCAGTGAGGACAGGGGGAGAGGCCAGCCCCAGCATTTT. It codes for CASSEDRGRGQPQHF.

The sample holds many counts of this clonotype. This chain connects TRBV2 to TRBJ2-7; the D call may be TRBD1 or TRBD2 (6 bases each). The CDR3 is made up of 15 amino acids. V was pared by 6 bases and J by 0 bases, with 15 bases between. The germline V gene encodes CDR1 SNHLY and CDR2 FYNNEI. The CDR3 spells CASSEGGGNSYEQYF. Here the CDR3 DNA reads TGTGCCAGCAGCGAGGGGGGAGGCAACTCCTACGAGCAGTACTTC.

This clonotype was seen more than once but under ten times. The V and J genes are TRBV14 and TRBJ2-1; 7 bases line up with TRBD2. There are 19 residues in the CDR3. V was clipped by 1 base and J by 4 bases; unmatched bases: 16. Germline CDR1 reads SGHDN; CDR2 reads FVKESK. CDR3: CASSQVSFDLAGEYNEQFF. CDR3 DNA: TGTGCCAGCAGCCAAGTCTCCTTCGATCTGGCGGGAGAATACAATGAGCAGTTCTTC.

This clonotype was detected ten times or more. This sequence joins TRBV3-1 and TRBJ2-1; TRBD2 aligns across 10 bases. CDR3 length: 15 residues. Germline CDR1 is LGHDT and CDR2 is YNNKEL (reference sequence). V lost 1 base and J lost 3; bases outside the gene matches: 0. CDR3: CASSQVAGGYNEQFF. The CDR3 coding sequence is TGTGCCAGCAGCCAAGTAGCGGGAGGCTACAATGAGCAGTTCTTC.

This clonotype was counted many times. The genes are TRBV7-9 and TRBJ2-3, with D possibly matching TRBD2 (5 bases). Looked up from germline, CDR1 is SEHNR and CDR2 is FQNEAQ (reference sequence). V lost 2 bases and J 2 bases, leaving 8 bases between the germline ends. The CDR3 runs to 14 residues. CDR3 loop: CASSLSGDTDTQYF. As DNA, the CDR3 is TGTGCCAGCAGCTTATCCGGGGACACAGATACGCAGTATTTT.

A few counts support this clonotype. The V gene is TRBV5-1, the J gene TRBJ2-1; TRBD2 agrees at 16 bases. Germline trimming cut 0 bases from V and 10 bases from J; bases unmatched to any gene: 10. CDR1 is SGHRS, CDR2 YFSETQ, per germline. The CDR3 contains 18 residues. CDR3 nucleotide sequence: TGCGCCAGCAGCTTGGCCTCACCGGGACTAGCGGGAGGGAAAGAGCAGTTCTTC. Amino acid sequence: CASSLASPGLAGGKEQFF. Based on the CDR3 plus reference TRBV5-1 and TRBJ2-1, the full variable domain is KAGVTQTPRYLIKTRGQQVTLSCSPISGHRSVSWYQQTPGQGLQFLFEYFSETQRNKGNFPGRFSGRQFSNSRSEMNVSTLELGDSALYLCASSLASPGLAGGKEQFFGPGTRLTVL.

This clonotype was seen repeatedly, ten times or more. This chain links TRBV3-1 with TRBJ2-1; 11 bases map to TRBD2. Trimming cost V 4 bases and J 5 bases; bases outside gene matches: 10. The CDR3 covers 17 residues. Germline V gene data show CDR1 as LGHDT and CDR2 as YNNKEL (reference sequence). The CDR3 protein is CASSPGTSGDLDNEQFF. DNA for the CDR3: TGTGCCAGCAGCCCAGGGACTAGCGGCGATCTGGACAATGAGCAGTTCTTC.

Turning to this clonotype: A much larger clone differs from this one at a single base, so this may be a read error. The chain combines TRBV12-3 or TRBV12-4 with TRBJ2-2; D tentatively fits TRBD1 or TRBD2 (6 bases each). The CDR3 has 16 residues. CDR3 bases: TGTGCCAGCAGACCTGCGGGGTCAGGACAGTCCGGGGAGCTGCTTTTT. It encodes CASRPAGSGQSGELLF.

This clonotype came up many times. The chain recombines TRBV27 with TRBJ2-7, with 13 bases that match TRBD2. V lost 4 bases, J lost 5 bases, and 14 bases stayed unmatched. The CDR3 totals 18 residues. From germline, CDR1 is MNHEY and CDR2 SMNVEV (reference sequence). CDR3 nucleotide sequence: TGTGCCAGCAGTTCCCAATACGGACTAGCGGGAGTGGTCGACGAGCAGTACTTC. The encoded protein is CASSSQYGLAGVVDEQYF.

This clonotype was detected ten times or more. The chain is built from TRBV27 and TRBJ1-2, with TRBD1 matching over 7 bases. Germline loops: CDR1 MNHEY, CDR2 SMNVEV (reference sequence). The CDR3 consists of 13 residues. V lost 2 bases, J lost 3 bases, and 0 bases stayed unmatched. The CDR3 reads CASSLQGDYGYTF. As DNA, the CDR3 is TGTGCCAGCAGTTTACAGGGGGACTATGGCTACACCTTC.

There are many counts of this clonotype. The V call is TRBV11-2, the J call TRBJ1-1, with 7 bases that match TRBD1. V shed 5 bases, J shed 0 bases, and the junction held 15 bases outside the gene matches. The CDR3 is made up of 18 amino acids. Germline assignment: CDR1 SGHAT and CDR2 FQNNGV. The CDR3 DNA reads as TGTGCCAGCAGCACCCAGCCTGGACAGGCCATTTTGAACACTGAAGCTTTCTTT. It yields the protein CASSTQPGQAILNTEAFF.

This clonotype was picked up a small number of times. The chain recombines TRBV30 with TRBJ2-1; the match to TRBD2 covers 7 bases. J was trimmed by 9 bases and V by 1 base; bases with no gene match: 9. CDR3 length: 14 residues. Germline CDR1 GTSNPN, CDR2 SVGIG (reference sequence). CDR3 nucleotides: TGTGCCTGGAGTGGAAGGGGCGGGAGCCGTGAGCAGTTCTTC. Amino acids: CAWSGRGGSREQFF.

The chain uses TRBV10-3 and TRBJ1-2; the D gene is possibly TRBD1 (5 bases). V was shortened by 6 bases and J by 6 bases, with 8 bases between the two germline ends. The germline CDR1 and CDR2 sequences are ENHRY and SYGVKD. The CDR3 is made up of 11 amino acids. The CDR3 DNA reads TGTGCCATCAGGCGCAGGGATGGCTACACCTTC. Protein product: CAIRRRDGYTF.

The chain is built from TRBV28 and TRBJ1-6, with a possible D match to TRBD1 (6 bases). V was pared by 5 bases and J by 2 bases, with 10 bases between. Per germline, CDR1 MDHEN and CDR2 SYDVKM. The CDR3 is 15 amino acids. CDR3 bases: TGTGCCAGCAGTCAAACAGGGCCCTATAATTCACCCCTCCACTTT. The encoded protein is CASSQTGPYNSPLHF. Drawing the rest from reference TRBV28 and TRBJ1-6, the complete variable domain is DVKVTQSSRYLVKRTGEKVFLECVQDMDHENMFWYRQDPGLGLRLIYFSYDVKMKEKGDIPEGYSVSREKKERFSLILESASTNQTSMYLCASSQTGPYNSPLHFGNGTRLTVT.

The chain joins TRBV11-2 to TRBJ1-3; tentatively, D is TRBD1 (5 bases). The CDR3 sequence is 13 residues long. Per the germline V gene, CDR1 is SGHAT and CDR2 is FQNNGV. The germline V and J ends were trimmed by 2 bases and 4 bases, with 6 bases remaining between them. CDR3 loop: CASSLRGGNTIYF. The CDR3 coding sequence is TGTGCCAGCAGCTTACGGGGGGGAAACACCATATATTTT.

This clonotype was counted many times. The chain links TRBV7-3 to TRBJ2-3; 7 bases are a match to TRBD2. V gave up 2 bases and J gave up 5 bases; unmatched junction bases: 4. The CDR3 has 14 residues. Germline V gene data show CDR1 as SGHTA and CDR2 as FQGTGA. DNA of the CDR3: TGTGCCAGCAGCTTAGAGGGGAGGGAAGATACGCAGTATTTT. This encodes CASSLEGREDTQYF.

This clonotype was detected only a few times. The chain combines TRBV19 with TRBJ2-5; tentatively, D is TRBD1 (7 bases). This CDR3 is 19 amino acids long. CDR1 and CDR2 from the germline V gene are LNHDA and SQIVND (reference sequence). V was pared by 4 bases and J by 4 bases, with 28 bases between. For the CDR3, the DNA is TGTGCCAGTAGTAGACCCAACAGGGGAGGCAATGAGGTGAGAGAGACCCAGTACTTC. Its translation is CASSRPNRGGNEVRETQYF.

The chain combines TRBV18 with TRBJ1-4; D is ambiguous. V was clipped by 0 bases and J by 4 bases, with 9 bases between them. In germline, CDR1 is KGHSH, CDR2 LQKENI. The CDR3 length is 15 residues. This chain's CDR3 is CASSPPRPGNEKLFF. For the CDR3, the DNA is TGTGCCAGCTCACCACCGAGGCCGGGTAATGAAAAACTGTTTTTT.

Many counts were recorded for this clonotype. The V call is TRBV18, the J call TRBJ2-1, with D perhaps TRBD1 or TRBD2 (5 bases each). CDR3 length: 16 amino acids. Germline V gene data show CDR1 as KGHSH and CDR2 as LQKENI. V was pared by 2 bases and J by 5 bases, with 16 bases between. Here the CDR3 reads CASSPRDQSTHNEQFF. The CDR3 DNA sequence: TGTGCCAGCTCACCAAGGGACCAATCGACCCACAATGAGCAGTTCTTC.